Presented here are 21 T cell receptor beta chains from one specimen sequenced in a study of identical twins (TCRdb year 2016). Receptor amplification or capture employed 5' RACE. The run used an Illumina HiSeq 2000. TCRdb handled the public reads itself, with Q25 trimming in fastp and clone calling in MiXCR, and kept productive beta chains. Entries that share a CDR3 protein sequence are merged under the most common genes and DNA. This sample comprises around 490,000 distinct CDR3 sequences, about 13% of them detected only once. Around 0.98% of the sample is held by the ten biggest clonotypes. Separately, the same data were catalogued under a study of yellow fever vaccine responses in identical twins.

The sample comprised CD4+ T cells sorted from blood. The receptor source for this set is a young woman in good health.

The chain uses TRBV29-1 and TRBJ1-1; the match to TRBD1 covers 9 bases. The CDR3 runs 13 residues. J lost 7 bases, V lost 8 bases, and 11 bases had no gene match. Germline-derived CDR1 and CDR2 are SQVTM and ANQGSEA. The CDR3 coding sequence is TGCAGCCTTACGGGACAGGGAGGGGGTGAAGCTTTCTTT. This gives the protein CSLTGQGGGEAFF.

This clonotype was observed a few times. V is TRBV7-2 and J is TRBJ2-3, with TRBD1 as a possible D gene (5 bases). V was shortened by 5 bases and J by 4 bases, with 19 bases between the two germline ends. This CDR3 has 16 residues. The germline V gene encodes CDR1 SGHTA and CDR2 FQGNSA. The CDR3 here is CASSGQGRIEADTQYF. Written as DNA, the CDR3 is TGTGCCAGCAGCGGTCAGGGCAGGATAGAGGCAGATACGCAGTATTTT. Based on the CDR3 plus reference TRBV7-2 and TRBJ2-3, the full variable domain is GAGVSQSPSNKVTEKGKDVELRCDPISGHTALYWYRQSLGQGLEFLIYFQGNSAPDKSGLPSDRFSAERTGGSVSTLTIQRTQQEDSAVYLCASSGQGRIEADTQYFGPGTRLTVL.

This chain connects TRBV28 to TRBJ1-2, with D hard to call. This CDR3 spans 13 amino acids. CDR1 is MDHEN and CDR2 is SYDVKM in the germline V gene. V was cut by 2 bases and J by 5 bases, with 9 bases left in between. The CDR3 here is CASSLVGKYGYTF. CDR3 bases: TGTGCCAGCAGTTTAGTAGGAAAGTATGGCTACACCTTC.

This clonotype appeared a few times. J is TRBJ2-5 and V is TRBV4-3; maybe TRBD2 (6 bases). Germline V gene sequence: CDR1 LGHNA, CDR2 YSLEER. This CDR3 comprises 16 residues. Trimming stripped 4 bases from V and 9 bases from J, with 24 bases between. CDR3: CASSRTPGEIPGPQYF. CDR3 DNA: TGCGCCAGCAGCCGGACCCCGGGGGAGATCCCAGGGCCCCAGTACTTC.

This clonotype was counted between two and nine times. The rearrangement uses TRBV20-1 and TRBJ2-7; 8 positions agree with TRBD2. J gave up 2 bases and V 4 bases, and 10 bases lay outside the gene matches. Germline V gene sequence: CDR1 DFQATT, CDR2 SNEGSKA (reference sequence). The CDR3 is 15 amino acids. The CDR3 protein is CSATIPRGGAYEQYF. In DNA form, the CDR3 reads TGCAGTGCTACCATCCCCCGGGGGGGCGCCTACGAGCAGTACTTC.

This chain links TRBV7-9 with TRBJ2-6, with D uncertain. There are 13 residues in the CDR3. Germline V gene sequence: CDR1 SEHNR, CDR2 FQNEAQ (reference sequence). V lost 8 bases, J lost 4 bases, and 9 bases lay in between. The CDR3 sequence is CASQAAGANVLTF. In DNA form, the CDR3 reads TGTGCCAGCCAGGCAGCCGGGGCCAACGTCCTGACTTTC. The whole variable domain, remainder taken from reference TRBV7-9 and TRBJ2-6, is DTGVSQNPRHKITKRGQNVTFRCDPISEHNRLYWYRQTLGQGPEFLTYFQNEAQLEKSRLLSDRFSAERPKGSFSTLEIQRTEQGDSAMYLCASQAAGANVLTFGAGSRLTVL.

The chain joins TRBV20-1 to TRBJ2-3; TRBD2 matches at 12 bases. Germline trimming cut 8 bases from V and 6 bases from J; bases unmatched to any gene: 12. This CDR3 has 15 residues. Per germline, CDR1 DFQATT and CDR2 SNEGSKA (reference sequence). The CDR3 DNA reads TGCAGTCCGCTGACTAGCGGGAGTCGTTTGGATACGCAGTATTTT. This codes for CSPLTSGSRLDTQYF.

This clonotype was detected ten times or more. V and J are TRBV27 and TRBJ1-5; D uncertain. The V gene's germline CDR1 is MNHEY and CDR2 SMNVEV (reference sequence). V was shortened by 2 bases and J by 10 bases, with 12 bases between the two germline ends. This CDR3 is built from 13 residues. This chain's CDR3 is CASSLLSGQPQHF. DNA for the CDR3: TGTGCCAGCAGTTTACTATCGGGTCAACCCCAGCATTTT.

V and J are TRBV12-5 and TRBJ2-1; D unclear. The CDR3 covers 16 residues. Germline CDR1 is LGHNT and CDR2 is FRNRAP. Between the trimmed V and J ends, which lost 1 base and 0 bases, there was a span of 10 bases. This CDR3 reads CASGLGNPSSYNEQFF. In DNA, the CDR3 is TGTGCTAGTGGTTTGGGTAACCCAAGCTCCTACAATGAGCAGTTCTTC.

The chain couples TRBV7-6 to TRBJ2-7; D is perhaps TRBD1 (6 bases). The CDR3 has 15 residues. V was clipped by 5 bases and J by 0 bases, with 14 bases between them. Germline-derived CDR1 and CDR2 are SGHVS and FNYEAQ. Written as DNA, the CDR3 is TGTGCCAGCAGCCCGGGTGACAGGACCTCCTACGAGCAGTACTTC. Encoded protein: CASSPGDRTSYEQYF. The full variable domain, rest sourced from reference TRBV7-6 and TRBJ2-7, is GAGVSQSPRYKVTKRGQDVALRCDPISGHVSLYWYRQALGQGPEFLTYFNYEAQQDKSGLPNDRFSAERPEGSISTLTIQRTEQRDSAMYRCASSPGDRTSYEQYFGPGTRLTVT.

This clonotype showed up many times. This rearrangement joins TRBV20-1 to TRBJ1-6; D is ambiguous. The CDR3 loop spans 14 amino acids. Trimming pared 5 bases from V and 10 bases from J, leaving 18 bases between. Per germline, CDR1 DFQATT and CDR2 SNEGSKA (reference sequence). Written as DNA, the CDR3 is TGCAGTGCTCGCCCCCAGGCAGGAGGATCACCCCTCCACTTT. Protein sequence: CSARPQAGGSPLHF.

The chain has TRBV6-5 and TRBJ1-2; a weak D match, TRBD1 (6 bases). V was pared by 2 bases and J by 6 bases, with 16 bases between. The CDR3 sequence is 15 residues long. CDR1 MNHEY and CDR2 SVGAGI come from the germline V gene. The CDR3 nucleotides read TGTGCCAGCAGTTACGGGGGGCTACAGAGGGATGGCTACACCTTC. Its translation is CASSYGGLQRDGYTF.

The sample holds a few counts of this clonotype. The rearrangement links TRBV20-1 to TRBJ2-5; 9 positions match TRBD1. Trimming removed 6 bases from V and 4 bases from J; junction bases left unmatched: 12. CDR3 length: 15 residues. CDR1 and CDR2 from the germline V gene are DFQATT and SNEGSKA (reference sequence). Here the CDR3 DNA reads TGCAGTGCAATAACAGGGGGCGCACGGAGAGAGACCCAGTACTTC. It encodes CSAITGGARRETQYF.

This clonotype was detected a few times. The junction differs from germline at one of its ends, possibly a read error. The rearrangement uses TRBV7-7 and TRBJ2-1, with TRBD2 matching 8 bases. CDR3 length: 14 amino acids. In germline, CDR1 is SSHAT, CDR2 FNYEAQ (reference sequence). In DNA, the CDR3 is TGTGCTAGCAGCTTAGCGGGATCCTCCAATGAGCAGTTCTTC. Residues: CASSLAGSSNEQFF.

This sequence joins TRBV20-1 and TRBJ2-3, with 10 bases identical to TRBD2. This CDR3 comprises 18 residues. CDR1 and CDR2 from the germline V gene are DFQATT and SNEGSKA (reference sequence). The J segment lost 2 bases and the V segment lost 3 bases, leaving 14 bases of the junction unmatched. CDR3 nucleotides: TGCAGTGCTAGCGGTGGTAGCGGGGGGTCCTCCTCCACAGATACGCAGTATTTT. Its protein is CSASGGSGGSSSTDTQYF.

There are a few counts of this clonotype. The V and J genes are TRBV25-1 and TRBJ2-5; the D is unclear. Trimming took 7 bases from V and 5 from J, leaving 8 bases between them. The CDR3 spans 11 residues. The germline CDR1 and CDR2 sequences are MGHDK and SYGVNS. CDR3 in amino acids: CASTGFETQYF. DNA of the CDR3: TGTGCCAGCACTGGTTTTGAGACCCAGTACTTC. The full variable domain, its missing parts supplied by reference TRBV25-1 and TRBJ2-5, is EADIYQTPRYLVIGTGKKITLECSQTMGHDKMYWYQQDPGMELHLIHYSYGVNSTEKGDLSSESTVSRIRTEHFPLTLESARPSHTSQYLCASTGFETQYFGPGTRLLVL.

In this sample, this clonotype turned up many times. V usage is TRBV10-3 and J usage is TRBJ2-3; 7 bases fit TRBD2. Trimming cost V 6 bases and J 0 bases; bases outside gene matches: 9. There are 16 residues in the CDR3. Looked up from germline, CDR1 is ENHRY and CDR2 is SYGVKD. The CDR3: CAISNRPSGSTDTQYF. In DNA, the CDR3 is TGTGCCATCAGCAACCGACCTAGCGGTAGCACAGATACGCAGTATTTT.

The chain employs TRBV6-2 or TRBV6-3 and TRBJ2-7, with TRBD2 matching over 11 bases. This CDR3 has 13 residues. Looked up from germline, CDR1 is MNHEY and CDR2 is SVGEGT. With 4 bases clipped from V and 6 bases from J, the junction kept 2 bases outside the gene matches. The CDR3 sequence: CASSLAGGFEQYF. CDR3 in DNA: TGTGCCAGCAGTTTAGCGGGAGGGTTCGAGCAGTACTTC.

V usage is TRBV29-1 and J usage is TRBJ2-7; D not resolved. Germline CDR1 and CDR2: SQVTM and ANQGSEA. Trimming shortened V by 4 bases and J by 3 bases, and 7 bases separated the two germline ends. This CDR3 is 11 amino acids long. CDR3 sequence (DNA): TGCAGCGTTGGGGCAGTCTACGAGCAGTACTTC. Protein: CSVGAVYEQYF.

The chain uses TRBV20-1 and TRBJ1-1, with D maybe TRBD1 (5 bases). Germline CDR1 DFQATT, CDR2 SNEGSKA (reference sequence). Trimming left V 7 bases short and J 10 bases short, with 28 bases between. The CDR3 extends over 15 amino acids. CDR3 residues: CSGEAQDTGTSGAFF. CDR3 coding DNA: TGCAGTGGGGAAGCACAGGATACCGGAACTAGTGGAGCTTTCTTT.

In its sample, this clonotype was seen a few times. The CDR3 loop is CASSSLAGANEQFF. The CDR3 DNA is TGTGCCAGCAGCTCCCTAGCGGGAGCCAATGAGCAGTTCTTC. This rearrangement joins TRBV12-3 or TRBV12-4 to TRBJ2-1; 10 positions match TRBD2. The CDR3 runs to 14 residues. V gave up 6 bases and J gave up 6 bases; unmatched junction bases: 5.